This TCR beta chain was recovered during a study of cytotoxic CD8 clonotypes in ibrutinib-treated CLL (dated by TCRdb to the early 2020s). Study-level background: The cohort had around twelve relapsed/refractory and more than 14 treatment-naive patients; some 17 were IGHV unmutated. Of the approximately 86 people in the trial, 26 had longitudinal samples available. Cryopreserved peripheral blood mononuclear cells were obtained before treatment, at response, and at either sustained remission or disease progression. Responses were partial in 25 or so patients and complete in 2; after median approximately 69 months follow-up, some 14 stayed in remission and 12 progressed. All remission and progressive disease samples were collected while patients were still receiving ibrutinib. Samples at response were collected after a median of about 12 months of treatment, with a range of about 6 to 36 months. On average, each sample had 255,043 productive templates and approximately 89,000 productive rearrangements.

A note on this clone: No cognate antigen has been identified for it. Base qualities were left out, and no much larger clone turns up one base away.

The investigation overall reported the following: Public clonotypes were rare and either contracted or stayed stable during treatment, and the rise in clonality at ibrutinib response reflected the expansion of private clonotypes. At ibrutinib response clonality went up, during sustained remission it held steady, and at progression it dropped back toward baseline. Sustained-remission and progressing patients did not have matched sampling times, and lymph node repertoires were not examined. Baseline clonality exceeded that of age-matched healthy donors and correlated strongly with circulating CD8+ T-cell counts.

The sample's time point label is to be understood as: 12 to 13 months on ibrutinib. For TCR beta library preparation, approximately 2 micrograms of genomic DNA was extracted from cryopreserved PBMCs. Longitudinal blood samples from CLL patients on ibrutinib monotherapy underwent high-throughput TCR beta sequencing. The patients were enrolled in a single-center, open-label phase 2 trial of ibrutinib monotherapy. V loses 7 bases at its end and J loses 7 bases; junction bases beyond the gene matches: 8. From the cysteine through the phenylalanine, the CDR3 covers 15 amino acids. The read is trimmed to its CDR3 DNA, 45 bases read in frame from base 1. Looking up the germline V gene (reference sequence) yields CDR1 LNHDA and CDR2 SQIVND. On a MiSeq, deep resolution sequencing aimed for a depth between 1 in 1 million and 1 in 200,000 T cells, with each clonotype covered 10x on average. TCR beta libraries were generated with the immunoSEQ hsTCRB Kit. Turning to the authors' computational methods: Data were analyzed with ImmunoSEQ Data Assistant and ImmunoSEQ Analyzer, with V, D and J genes assigned per IMGT definitions. Clonality, which ranges from 0 to 1, was calculated by subtracting the normalized Shannon entropy of productive rearrangement frequencies from one. Only overrepresented clonotypes making up at least 0.05% of each patient's repertoire were included in the public clonotype analysis. Thirteen age-matched healthy donor repertoires from immuneACCESS were used as controls for clonality. TCRdb re-hosts the immuneACCESS table, in-frame sequences only. Its copies lack some clones; in the studies checked, an unresolved V gene accounts for under half of them, and the cause for the rest is not known. V, J and clone size are those of that table, while D and trimming were read from the DNA. The table for this sample lists 35,000 to 55,000 clones; roughly two thirds of them were counted only once. The ten largest clones capture roughly 13% of the sample.

This clonotype was obtained from a human donor with chronic lymphocytic leukemia. Sample: PBMCs, taken after 12 months of ibrutinib treatment. In this chain, TRBV19 is recombined with TRBJ1-4; TRBD1 aligns with 11 central bases. The CDR3 protein sequence reads: CASKFRTGGIEKLFF. The sequenced DNA: TGTGCCAGTAAATTCCGGACAGGGGGCATTGAAAAACTGTTTTTT.